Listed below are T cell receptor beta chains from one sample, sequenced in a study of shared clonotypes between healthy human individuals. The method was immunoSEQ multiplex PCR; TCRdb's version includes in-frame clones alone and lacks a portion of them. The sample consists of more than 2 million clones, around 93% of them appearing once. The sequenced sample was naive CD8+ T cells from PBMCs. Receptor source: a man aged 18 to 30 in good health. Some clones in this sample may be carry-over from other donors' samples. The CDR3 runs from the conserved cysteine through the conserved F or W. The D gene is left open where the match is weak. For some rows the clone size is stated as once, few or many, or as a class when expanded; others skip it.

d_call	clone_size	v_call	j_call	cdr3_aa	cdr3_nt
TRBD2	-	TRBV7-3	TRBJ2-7	CASSLGTSGSPDYEQYF	TGTGCCAGCAGCCTCGGGACTAGCGGGAGTCCCGACTACGAGCAGTACTTC
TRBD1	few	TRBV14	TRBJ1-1	CASSLSRGTEAFF	TGTGCCAGCAGCCTTAGCAGGGGGACTGAAGCTTTCTTT
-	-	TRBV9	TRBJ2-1	CASSAERVDEQFF	TGTGCCAGCAGCGCCGAGCGGGTCGATGAGCAGTTCTTC
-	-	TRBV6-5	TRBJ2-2	CASSGTSFDTGELFF	TGTGCCAGCAGTGGAACTAGCTTCGACACCGGGGAGCTGTTTTTT
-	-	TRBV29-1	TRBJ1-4	CSVAQGKGKLFF	TGCAGCGTTGCCCAGGGGAAAGGAAAACTGTTTTTT
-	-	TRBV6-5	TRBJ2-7	CASSPSPRNYEQYF	TGTGCCAGCAGCCCCTCTCCCCGGAACTACGAGCAGTACTTC
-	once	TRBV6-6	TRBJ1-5	CASGGAANQPQHF	TGTGCCAGCGGGGGTGCGGCGAATCAGCCCCAGCATTTT
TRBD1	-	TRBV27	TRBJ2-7	CASSLRTGGYEQYF	TGTGCCAGCAGTTTAAGAACAGGGGGGTACGAGCAGTACTTC
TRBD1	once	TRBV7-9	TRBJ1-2	CASSLGHRGRNYGYTF	TGTGCCAGCAGCTTAGGCCACAGGGGGCGCAACTATGGCTACACCTTC
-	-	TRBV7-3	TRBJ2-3	CASSLTGAGADTQYF	TGTGCCAGCAGCTTGACAGGGGCGGGGGCAGATACGCAGTATTTT